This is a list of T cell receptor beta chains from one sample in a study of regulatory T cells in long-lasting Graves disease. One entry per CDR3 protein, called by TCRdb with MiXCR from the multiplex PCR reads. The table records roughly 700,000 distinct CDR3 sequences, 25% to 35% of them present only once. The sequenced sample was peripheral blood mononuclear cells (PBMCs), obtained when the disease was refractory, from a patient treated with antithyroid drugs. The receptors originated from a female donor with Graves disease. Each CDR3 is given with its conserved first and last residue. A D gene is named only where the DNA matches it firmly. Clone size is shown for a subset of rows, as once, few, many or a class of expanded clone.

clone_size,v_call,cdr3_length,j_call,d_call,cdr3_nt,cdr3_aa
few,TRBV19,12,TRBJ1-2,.,TGTGCCATCGCGCGGCGGGGCTATGGCTACACCTTC,CAIARRGYGYTF
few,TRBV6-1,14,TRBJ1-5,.,TGTGCCAGCAGCCTTACAGGGCTCAATCAGCCCCAGCATTTT,CASSLTGLNQPQHF
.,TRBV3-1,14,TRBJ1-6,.,TGTGCCAGCAGCCAAGTGGTGGGGGGAGCACCCCTCCACTTT,CASSQVVGGAPLHF
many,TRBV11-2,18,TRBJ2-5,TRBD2,TGTGCCAGCAGCACCGAACTCCTAGCGGGAGTGGAGGGAGAGACCCAGTACTTC,CASSTELLAGVEGETQYF
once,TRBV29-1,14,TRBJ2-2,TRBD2,TGCAGCGTTATATTAGCGGGAGAGACCGGGGAGCTGTTTTTT,CSVILAGETGELFF
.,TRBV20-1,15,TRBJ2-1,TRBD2,TGCAGTGCACTGAAAGCGGGAACTATCCTTAATGAGCAGTTCTTC,CSALKAGTILNEQFF
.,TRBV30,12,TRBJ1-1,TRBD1,TGTGCCTGGGCAGGGGGAAACACTGAAGCTTTCTTT,CAWAGGNTEAFF
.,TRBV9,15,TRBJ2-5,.,TGTGCCAGCAGCGTGGGACAGAGGAGGGGCGAGACCCAGTACTTC,CASSVGQRRGETQYF
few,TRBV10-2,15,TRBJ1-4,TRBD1,TGCGCCAGCAGTGAGTCTGACAGGGCAGATGAAAAACTGTTTTTT,CASSESDRADEKLFF
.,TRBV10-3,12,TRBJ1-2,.,TGTGCCATCAGTGAGTCGTCGGATGGCTACACCTTC,CAISESSDGYTF
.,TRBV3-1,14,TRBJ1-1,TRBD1,TGTGCCAGCAGCCCTTACAGGGGGATTACTGAAGCTTTCTTT,CASSPYRGITEAFF
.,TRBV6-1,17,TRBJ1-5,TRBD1,TGTGCCAGCAGTGACCCGGGACAGCCCCAAATCAATCAGCCCCAGCATTTT,CASSDPGQPQINQPQHF
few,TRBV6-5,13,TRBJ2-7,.,TGTGCCAGCAGTTACTCGATATTTCACGAGCAGTACTTC,CASSYSIFHEQYF
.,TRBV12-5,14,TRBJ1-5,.,TGTGCTAGTGGGGGATCGACAGAGAATCAGCCCCAGCATTTT,CASGGSTENQPQHF
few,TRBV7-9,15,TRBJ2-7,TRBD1,TGTGCCAGCAGCCCCGAGGGGGACAGGGCATACGAGCAGTACTTC,CASSPEGDRAYEQYF
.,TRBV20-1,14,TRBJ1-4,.,TGCAGTGCCGCGACAACTACAACTAATGAAAAACTGTTTTTT,CSAATTTTNEKLFF
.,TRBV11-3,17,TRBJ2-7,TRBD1,TGTGCCAGCAGCCTATCCGGGACAGGGGGCTTCGGTTACGAGCAGTACTTC,CASSLSGTGGFGYEQYF
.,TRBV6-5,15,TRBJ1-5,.,TGTGCCAGCAGTTATGACGGAGATAGCAATCAGCCCCAGCATTTT,CASSYDGDSNQPQHF
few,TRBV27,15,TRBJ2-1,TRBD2,TGTGCCAGCAGATCAAGTAGCGGGAGGGCCGGGGAGCAGTTCTTC,CASRSSSGRAGEQFF
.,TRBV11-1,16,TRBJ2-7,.,TGTGCCAGCCGCTTAGACCGGCCGGCTGTCACCTACGAGCAGTACTTC,CASRLDRPAVTYEQYF
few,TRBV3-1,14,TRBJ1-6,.,TGTGCCAGCAGCCAAGGGCAGGGGCATTCACCCCTCCACTTT,CASSQGQGHSPLHF
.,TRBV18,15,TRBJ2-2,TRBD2,TGTGCCAGCTCACCACTAGCGGGAGCATCCGGGGAGCTGTTTTTT,CASSPLAGASGELFF
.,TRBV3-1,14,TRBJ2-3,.,TGTGCCAGCAGCCAGGGACGGACCACAGATACGCAGTATTTT,CASSQGRTTDTQYF